This T cell receptor (beta chain) was sequenced in a study of T cell repertoires in cytomegalovirus infection. Across the study: From public TCR beta signatures came an indication of both CMV infection and matching HLA type.

One entry per CDR3 protein results from TCRdb running MiXCR on the reads. This table has almost 300,000 distinct CDR3 sequences, roughly a tenth appearing once. This clonotype showed up just a few times. Looked up from germline, CDR1 is SGHRS and CDR2 is YFSETQ. This CDR3 is built from 16 residues. The V gene end was trimmed by 4 bases and the J gene end by 4 bases; junction bases not matched to a gene: 11. V usage is TRBV5-1 and J usage is TRBJ1-1; 9 bases are a match to TRBD1. The sample taken for sequencing was PBMCs. The sequence was obtained from a human donor in good health (CMV status not recorded). Some clones in this sample may be carry-over from other donors' samples. CDR3 region: CASSIIQGAGGTEAFF. DNA for the CDR3: TGCGCCAGCAGCATCATACAGGGGGCAGGTGGCACTGAAGCTTTCTTT.